This T cell receptor beta chain was sequenced in a study of blood T cell repertoires in COVID-19 (dated by TCRdb to about 2020). About the investigation overall: Collaborator samples came from the United States, Italy and Spain and covered acute and convalescent phases of COVID-19. The material from the prospective study consisted of cDNA or gDNA derived from T cells, B-cell-depleted T cells, or PBMCs. Subjects who had been exposed to COVID-19, were actively infected with it, or had recovered from it provided the deeply sampled blood TCRbeta repertoires that made up the dataset. A freely available public database, intended as a resource for researchers studying the immune response to SARS-CoV-2, is where the repertoires were released. Samples were obtained from the ongoing ImmuneRACE study (first 160 participants) and from 1,254 subjects provided by 6 global collaborators. A de-identified subject ID, COVID-19 status, age in years and sex were almost always included in the sample metadata. Where available, HLA class I and class II types were obtained from metadata supplied by the sample provider rather than from assay-based typing.

Enrolling through a virtual design, the prospective study's participants ranged in age from roughly 18 to 95 years and lived across some 23 United States geographic areas. In the prospective study, participants were assigned to cohorts based on the clinical history participants reported in a screening survey and a study questionnaire. In the prospective study, mobile phlebotomists collected whole blood, serum and a nasopharyngeal or oropharyngeal swab from each participant. Over an approximately 2-month period, participants in the prospective study had the option of providing additional blood draws and questionnaires. Before DNA extraction, prospective study blood samples were shipped either frozen or at room temperature. As to this clone: The specificity of this receptor is unknown. Base qualities are missing; no much larger clone stands one base away.

TCRbeta CDR3 regions were amplified from genomic DNA using the immunoSEQ Assay, a bias-controlled multiplex PCR. The paper's data handling went like this. Nucleated cell counts per sample were estimated from amplification of reference gene primers within the assay. To quantify the absolute abundance of each unique TCRbeta CDR3 rearrangement, sequence reads were collapsed and filtered. For each sample, productive Simpson clonality was calculated as the square root of Simpson's diversity index over productive rearrangements. This is the immuneACCESS table as TCRdb keeps it, with only in-frame sequences that have V and J called. A part of the clones is gone; compared with another copy, unresolved V genes explain less than half, and the rest is unexplained. V and J calls and clone size are those listed in that table; D and trimming were worked out from the DNA. The sample has 400,000 or so clones on record, approximately 85% of them singletons. Of the sample, approximately 2.1% is held by the ten largest clones.

Overall study outcomes, separate from this receptor: The quantity of clinical and demographic metadata differed by source and by participant and was supplied without curation.

The germline V gene gives CDR1 as SNHLY and CDR2 as FYNNEI. Measured from the cysteine to the phenylalanine, the CDR3 is 14 residues long. The read is trimmed to its CDR3 DNA, 42 bases read in frame from base 1. V loses 10 bases, J loses 8 bases, and the germline ends lie 18 bases apart. Recombination linked TRBV2 to TRBJ1-6; TRBD1 is possibly the D segment (5 matching bases). This TCR came from a woman in her thirties or forties with acute COVID-19. Sequenced: PBMCs or T cells enriched from blood (not recorded which). The CDR3 is CATSAQGRDSPLHF. The DNA reads as follows: TGTGCCACCTCCGCCCAGGGTCGCGATTCACCCCTCCACTTT.